A selection of T cell receptor beta chains follows, all from one sample in a study of T cell changes during pregnancy in multiple sclerosis. The assay was immunoSEQ multiplex PCR, and TCRdb's table has in-frame clones only and misses some. This sample has more than 35,000 clones, with 80% to 90% found just once. The sequences come from CD4+ T cells from peripheral blood mononuclear cells, collected before pregnancy. These receptors all come from a female donor with multiple sclerosis, enrolled in a pregnancy study. CDR3s include the opening cysteine and the closing phenylalanine or tryptophan. The D gene is left open where the match is weak. A row's size may be missing; if present it is once, few, many or a size class.

clone size	J gene	V gene	D gene	CDR3 DNA	CDR3 protein
.	TRBJ2-2	TRBV2	.	TGTGCCAGCAGTCAGTCAAGGCAGGGGCGGACCGGGGAGCTGTTTTTT	CASSQSRQGRTGELFF
.	TRBJ1-2	TRBV4-3	.	TGCGCCAGCAGCCAAGAAGACCGACAGGCTCTTTATGGCTACACCTTC	CASSQEDRQALYGYTF
.	TRBJ1-2	TRBV11-2	TRBD1	TGTGCCAGCAGCAACTACCGGGACAGGGGGCGTTATGGCTACACCTTC	CASSNYRDRGRYGYTF
.	TRBJ1-2	TRBV5-1	.	TGCGCCAGCAGAATCGGGCCACAGGGCTATGGCTACACCTTC	CASRIGPQGYGYTF
.	TRBJ1-3	TRBV29-1	.	TGCAGCGTTGAAGGGAGTATCGGAAACACCATATATTTT	CSVEGSIGNTIYF
.	TRBJ1-6	TRBV28	.	TGTGCCAGCATGGGCGTTACCTATAATTCACCCCTCCACTTT	CASMGVTYNSPLHF
.	TRBJ1-2	TRBV25-1	TRBD1	TGTGCCAGCAGTGAATATAACAGGGGGTATGGCTACACCTTC	CASSEYNRGYGYTF
.	TRBJ2-7	TRBV6-1	TRBD1	TGTGCCAGCAGTGGCCGGACAGGGTTTACCTACGAGCAGTACTTC	CASSGRTGFTYEQYF
.	TRBJ2-2	TRBV15	.	TGTGCCACCAGCAGAGATCTTACTAACACCGGGGAGCTGTTTTTT	CATSRDLTNTGELFF
.	TRBJ2-1	TRBV29-1	TRBD1	TGCAGCGTTGAAGATACAGGGGGAATTGACGATGAGCAGTTCTTC	CSVEDTGGIDDEQFF
.	TRBJ1-2	TRBV29-1	TRBD1	TGCAGCGTGGCAGGGGGCGCGCGATATGGCTACACCTTC	CSVAGGARYGYTF
.	TRBJ2-5	TRBV5-1	TRBD2	TGCGCCAGCAGCTCCCCGACTAGCGGGGGGTACCAAGAGACCCAGTACTTC	CASSSPTSGGYQETQYF
once	TRBJ2-3	TRBV7-3	TRBD2	TGTGCCAGCAGCCGTGAGCAGACTAGCGGGGGGGCCATAAATACGCAGTATTTT	CASSREQTSGGAINTQYF
.	TRBJ1-2	TRBV7-9	.	TGTGCCAGCAGCTTAGCTCCAGGGGAATATGGCTACACCTTC	CASSLAPGEYGYTF
.	TRBJ2-3	TRBV5-1	.	TGCGCCAGCAGCTTGGGTCGGCATCCAGGGAATACGCAGTATTTT	CASSLGRHPGNTQYF
.	TRBJ2-1	TRBV9	TRBD1	TGTGCCAGCAGCGTAGGACAGGGGGCGTATGAGCAGTTCTTC	CASSVGQGAYEQFF
once	TRBJ1-1	TRBV7-3	.	TGTGCCAGCAGCTTAAGGGCCGACACTGAAGCTTTCTTT	CASSLRADTEAFF
.	TRBJ1-1	TRBV5-1	TRBD1	TGCGCCAGCAGCCGTGACAGGGGGCAGGCGAACACTGAAGCTTTCTTT	CASSRDRGQANTEAFF
.	TRBJ1-4	TRBV19	.	TGTGCCAGTAGTACCGTATACAGGGCGGATGAAAAACTGTTTTTT	CASSTVYRADEKLFF
.	TRBJ1-2	TRBV7-2	.	TGTGCCAGCAGCCCAGTGAACTGGGAGGGTTGCACCTTC	CASSPVNWEGCTF
.	TRBJ2-1	TRBV7-3	TRBD1	TGTGCCAGCAGCTCCCCGACCGGGACAGCTATCGGTGAGCAGTTCTTC	CASSSPTGTAIGEQFF
once	TRBJ2-4	TRBV7-2	.	TGTGCCAGCAGCTTAGGCTCAGGGGCCCCTTGGAGCATTCAGTACTTC	CASSLGSGAPWSIQYF
.	TRBJ2-1	TRBV2	.	TGTGCCACCCGACTGACCCAAGTGCATGAGCAGTTCTTC	CATRLTQVHEQFF
.	TRBJ2-2	TRBV19	TRBD2	TGTGCCAGTAGCCAACTAGCGGGTGTCACCGGGGAGCTGTTTTTT	CASSQLAGVTGELFF
.	TRBJ1-1	TRBV28	.	TGTGCCAGCAGTTCGGGGTCGGGGGGTTACACTGAAGCTTTCTTT	CASSSGSGGYTEAFF
.	TRBJ2-5	TRBV15	.	TGTGCCACCAGCAGATCGGCCCCGCGGGTGGAGACCCAGTACTTC	CATSRSAPRVETQYF
.	TRBJ2-7	TRBV9	TRBD2	TGTGCCAGCAGCCCGACTAGCCGAAACGAGCAGTACTTC	CASSPTSRNEQYF
.	TRBJ1-2	TRBV7-2	.	TGTGCCAGCAGCCAGGCCGGGACAAACTATGGCTACACCTTC	CASSQAGTNYGYTF
.	TRBJ2-3	TRBV7-9	TRBD1	TGTGCCAGCAGCTGGACAGGTAGCACAGATACGCAGTATTTT	CASSWTGSTDTQYF
once	TRBJ2-1	TRBV27	TRBD2	TGTGCCAGCACCCGACTAGCGGGGGGCGGGATTGAGCAGTTCTTC	CASTRLAGGGIEQFF
.	TRBJ2-7	TRBV4-1	TRBD2	TGCGCCAGCAGCCCGGGCGGGGGACCGGAGGATTTTTACGAGCAGTACTTC	CASSPGGGPEDFYEQYF
.	TRBJ1-6	TRBV11-2	.	TGTGCCAGCAGCCAATACTCAGGGCTGAGTTATTCACCCCTCCACTTT	CASSQYSGLSYSPLHF
.	TRBJ1-5	TRBV28	.	TGTGCCAGCAGTTTAGTAGCCCTTGCAGGGTGGGGCAGATATAGCAATCAGCCCCAGCATTTT	CASSLVALAGWGRYSNQPQHF
.	TRBJ1-3	TRBV9	.	TGTGCCAGCAGCGTACGTCCTTCGAGCTCTGGAAACACCATATATTTT	CASSVRPSSSGNTIYF
.	TRBJ2-1	TRBV5-1	TRBD2	TGCGCCAGCAGCTCCCGGACTAGCGGGTACAATGAGCAGTTCTTC	CASSSRTSGYNEQFF
.	TRBJ2-2	TRBV5-1	.	TGCGCCAGCAGCTTAATAACAGGGACCGGGGAGCTGTTTTTT	CASSLITGTGELFF
.	TRBJ2-3	TRBV9	TRBD2	TGTGCCAGCAGCGTAGAGGGTAGCGGGGAAGGAGGAACAGATACGCAGTATTTT	CASSVEGSGEGGTDTQYF
.	TRBJ1-3	TRBV5-1	TRBD1	TGCGCCAGCAGCTTGGAAGTACAGGGGAATGGAAACACCATATATTTT	CASSLEVQGNGNTIYF
.	TRBJ1-2	TRBV2	.	TGTGCCAGCAGTGTGGGGACACCTACCATTTGGTATGGCTACACCTTC	CASSVGTPTIWYGYTF
.	TRBJ2-5	TRBV15	TRBD2	TGTGCCACCAGCAGCGAGATAGCGGGGGGTCCGGAGACCCAGTACTTC	CATSSEIAGGPETQYF
.	TRBJ2-7	TRBV5-1	TRBD1	TGCGCCAGCAGCCGGGACAGGGTCTACGAGCAGTACTTC	CASSRDRVYEQYF
once	TRBJ1-1	TRBV6-5	.	TGTGCCAGCAGTTACTCGAGTTCCCTAATGCGGGAAGCTTTCTTT	CASSYSSSLMREAFF
.	TRBJ2-2	TRBV18	.	TGTGCCAGCTCACCCTCCCGGGGTACGAACACCGGGGAGCTGTTTTTT	CASSPSRGTNTGELFF
.	TRBJ1-4	TRBV5-4	TRBD1	TGTGCCAGCGGATCCCCGGGACAGGGAAGTGAAAAACTGTTTTTT	CASGSPGQGSEKLFF
.	TRBJ1-5	TRBV2	TRBD1	TGTGCCAGCAGTCGGGACAGGGGGCGCGGGCAGCCCCAGCATTTT	CASSRDRGRGQPQHF
.	TRBJ1-5	TRBV5-1	.	TGCGCCAGCAGCTTGTTCGGAGAGGATCAGCCCCAGCATTTT	CASSLFGEDQPQHF
.	TRBJ1-1	TRBV2	TRBD1	TGTGCCAGCAGTCCGGACAGGGGGCAAAAAGCTTTCTTT	CASSPDRGQKAFF
.	TRBJ1-4	TRBV5-1	.	TGCGCCAGCAGCTCGAGTACAACTAATGAAAAACTGTTTTTT	CASSSSTTNEKLFF
once	TRBJ1-6	TRBV5-1	.	TGCGCCAGCAGCCGGGAACAAACTAGCTCCTATAATTCACCCCTCCACTTT	CASSREQTSSYNSPLHF
.	TRBJ1-2	TRBV19	.	TGTGCCAGTAGTACAAGAGCCGGGGTCTATGGCTACACCTTC	CASSTRAGVYGYTF